The clone carrying this T cell receptor (beta chain) showed up just once. The data were produced by immunoSEQ multiplex PCR, yet TCRdb's version contains in-frame clones alone and is incomplete. The table records under 200,000 clones, about nine tenths of them present only once. CDR3 length: 16 residues. CDR1 LGHNA and CDR2 YSLEER come from the germline V gene. The V gene end was trimmed by 1 base and the J gene end by 9 bases; junction bases not matched to a gene: 10. This sample is part of a study of blood T cell repertoires in COVID-19. Material: peripheral blood. This sequence originates from a man aged 18 to 35 with active or convalescent COVID-19. The genes are TRBV4-3 and TRBJ2-1; TRBD1 matches at 9 bases. CDR3 nucleotides: TGCGCCAGCAGCCAAGCCAGGACAGGGGCTATGGGTGAGCAGTTCTTC. Translation: CASSQARTGAMGEQFF.